These 22 T cell receptor beta chains were sequenced from one sample in a study of identifying expanded T cells in peripheral blood (dated by TCRdb to the late 2010s). The library was generated by the immunoSEQ multiplex PCR assay. Drawn from immuneACCESS, this table holds only the in-frame rearrangements with V and J called that TCRdb kept. Clones are partly lost; checked studies trace under half to an unresolved V gene and leave the rest unexplained. The table for this sample lists over 75,000 clones; approximately 88% of them were counted only once. The leading ten clones occupy roughly 4.2% of the sample. The sequenced sample consisted of blood. These receptor sequences come from a person between 18 and 75 years old in good health.

This clone was detected once. The rearrangement links TRBV4-1 to TRBJ2-7; 9 bases are shared with TRBD1. Losses at the gene ends were 4 bases for V and 6 bases for J; bases not matched to a gene: 7. Germline V CDR1 and CDR2: MGHRA, YSYEKL. The CDR3 extends over 14 amino acids. The CDR3 is CASSLGGQGGEQYF. CDR3 nucleotides: TGCGCCAGCAGCCTCGGGGGACAGGGCGGCGAGCAGTACTTC.

The V gene is TRBV7-9, the J gene TRBJ2-1, with TRBD1 identical over 7 bases. CDR3 length equals 16 residues. J gave up 3 bases and V 5 bases, and 10 bases lay outside the gene matches. Germline CDR1 reads SEHNR; CDR2 reads FQNEAQ (reference sequence). This CDR3 is CASSPTGTAIYNEQFF. The CDR3 DNA sequence: TGTGCCAGCAGCCCGACCGGGACAGCGATCTACAATGAGCAGTTCTTC.

The chain has TRBV7-9 and TRBJ2-7; 7 bases agree with TRBD2. V was pared by 3 bases and J by 4 bases, with 6 bases of the junction left unmatched. Germline CDR1 and CDR2: SEHNR and FQNEAQ (reference sequence). The CDR3 consists of 14 residues. In nucleotides, the CDR3 is TGTGCCAGCAGCTTCGGGGGGACTGGATACGAGCAGTACTTC. Protein: CASSFGGTGYEQYF.

The chain joins TRBV28 to TRBJ2-7; 8 bases map to TRBD1. CDR1 and CDR2 (germline): MDHEN, SYDVKM. J lost 0 bases, V lost 10 bases, and 8 bases had no gene match. The CDR3 totals 14 residues. Here the CDR3 DNA reads TGTGCCACACAGGGACAGGCTAACTCCTACGAGCAGTACTTC. Protein product: CATQGQANSYEQYF.

V is TRBV19 and J is TRBJ2-3, with 8 bases lining up with TRBD2. Trimming cost V 5 bases and J 4 bases; bases outside gene matches: 11. The CDR3 spans 16 residues. The germline V gene has CDR1 LNHDA and CDR2 SQIVND (reference sequence). In DNA form, the CDR3 reads TGTGCCAGTAGTCCAACCGGGGGGGGTGTCTCAGATACGCAGTATTTT. Protein sequence: CASSPTGGGVSDTQYF.

The table lists this clone with a count of one. The chain combines TRBV7-8 with TRBJ1-3; TRBD1 is a possible D gene (5 bases). The germline CDR1 and CDR2 sequences are SGHVS and FQNEAQ. This CDR3 is 15 amino acids long. V gave up 5 bases and J gave up 0 bases, with 11 bases separating them. The CDR3 reads CASSPQGASGNTIYF. The DNA of the CDR3 is TGTGCCAGCAGCCCCCAGGGTGCCTCTGGAAACACCATATATTTT.

This clone was seen more than once but under ten times. This chain uses TRBV11-2 with TRBJ2-6; D ambiguous. Germline CDR1 SGHAT, CDR2 FQNNGV. The CDR3 loop spans 15 amino acids. V shed 5 bases and J shed 1 base, with 9 bases lying between them. In DNA, the CDR3 is TGTGCCAGCAGCCGGCGGCAATCTGGGGCCAACGTCCTGACTTTC. It encodes CASSRRQSGANVLTF.

The J gene is TRBJ2-7, the V gene TRBV27; 9 bases fit TRBD2. From germline, CDR1 is MNHEY and CDR2 SMNVEV (reference sequence). Losses at the gene ends were 5 bases for V and 2 bases for J; bases not matched to a gene: 4. The CDR3 is made up of 14 amino acids. The CDR3 is CASSPAGGTYEQYF. The CDR3 DNA reads as TGTGCCAGCAGTCCAGCGGGAGGAACCTACGAGCAGTACTTC.

This clone was found once. CDR3 region: CASSFKTGYGYEQYF. In DNA, the CDR3 is TGTGCCAGCAGTTTCAAAACAGGGTACGGCTACGAGCAGTACTTC. This rearrangement joins TRBV27 to TRBJ2-7; D might be TRBD1 (6 bases). The CDR3 runs to 15 residues. Per the germline V gene, CDR1 is MNHEY and CDR2 is SMNVEV (reference sequence). Between the trimmed V and J ends, which lost 3 bases and 3 bases, there was a span of 15 bases.

Only one count was recorded for this clone. The rearrangement uses TRBV11-3 and TRBJ2-5; 12 bases align to TRBD2. The CDR3 loop spans 17 amino acids. J lost 2 bases, V lost 4 bases, and 8 bases had no gene match. The germline CDR1 and CDR2 sequences are SGHNT and YENEEA. Written as DNA, the CDR3 is TGTGCCAGCAGCTCCGGACTAGCGGGAACATCACAAGAGACCCAGTACTTC. Its translation: CASSSGLAGTSQETQYF.

In nucleotides, the CDR3 is TGTGCCAGCAGCTTCCAGGGGTCCTATAATTCACCCCTCCACTTT. It specifies CASSFQGSYNSPLHF. This sequence joins TRBV7-2 and TRBJ1-6, with TRBD1 as a possible D gene (6 bases). Germline V CDR1 and CDR2: SGHTA, FQGNSA. This CDR3 is 15 amino acids long. V was cut by 3 bases and J by 1 base, with 7 bases left in between.

In its sample, this clone was seen once. The rearrangement uses TRBV13 and TRBJ2-5; D not resolved. V was pared by 3 bases and J by 3 bases, with 8 bases between. This CDR3 comprises 13 residues. Germline CDR1 PRHDT, CDR2 FYEKMQ (reference sequence). The CDR3 here is CASSLENEETQYF. CDR3 DNA sequence: TGTGCCAGCAGCTTGGAAAATGAAGAGACCCAGTACTTC.

This clone has just a few counts. V usage is TRBV6-4 and J usage is TRBJ2-3, with a tentative D call TRBD1 (5 bases). This CDR3 region has 14 residues. In germline, CDR1 is MRHNA, CDR2 SNTAGT. The V gene lost 2 bases and the J gene lost 6 bases, with 12 bases spanning the gap. As DNA, the CDR3 is TGTGCCAGCAGTGACGGTCCAGGGTCCGATACGCAGTATTTT. Protein product: CASSDGPGSDTQYF.

J is TRBJ1-5 and V is TRBV6-1, with 7 bases matching TRBD1. CDR1 and CDR2 (germline): MNHNS, SASEGT. J gave up 1 base and V 4 bases, and 7 bases lay outside the gene matches. CDR3 length: 16 residues. The chain's CDR3 is CASSAPGGGSNQPQHF. Here the CDR3 DNA reads TGTGCCAGCAGTGCCCCAGGGGGAGGAAGCAATCAGCCCCAGCATTTT.

The chain joins TRBV7-9 to TRBJ2-4, with unresolved D. V lost 5 bases to trimming and J lost 1 base, with 12 bases between them. The CDR3 is made up of 15 amino acids. Germline V gene sequence: CDR1 SEHNR, CDR2 FQNEAQ (reference sequence). CDR3 DNA: TGTGCCAGCAGCGGGGTTGGGATGGCCAAAAACATTCAGTACTTC. Translating gives CASSGVGMAKNIQYF.

The V call is TRBV7-3, the J call TRBJ1-2; 10 bases agree with TRBD1. V lost 5 bases and J lost 4; bases outside the gene matches: 7. This CDR3 has 15 residues. Looked up from germline, CDR1 is SGHTA and CDR2 is FQGTGA. The CDR3 nucleotides read TGTGCCAGCAGCCAGACAGGGGGCAGGAGCTATGGCTACACCTTC. It encodes CASSQTGGRSYGYTF.

J is TRBJ1-1 and V is TRBV4-3; possible D gene TRBD1, 5 bases. CDR3 length equals 14 residues. Per the germline V gene, CDR1 is LGHNA and CDR2 is YSLEER. The V gene lost 0 bases and the J gene lost 4 bases, with 9 bases spanning the gap. The DNA of the CDR3 is TGCGCCAGCAGCCAAGAGGGGGGGACCACTGAAGCTTTCTTT. Protein: CASSQEGGTTEAFF.

This clone was seen more than once but under ten times. V gene TRBV11-3 combines with J gene TRBJ2-3; tentative D call: TRBD1 (6 bases). Per germline, CDR1 SGHNT and CDR2 YENEEA. The CDR3 spans 15 residues. V shed 1 base and J shed 0 bases, with 8 bases lying between them. The CDR3, as DNA: TGTGCCAGCAGCTTAGGACAGGTTAGCACAGATACGCAGTATTTT. Its translation: CASSLGQVSTDTQYF.

V usage is TRBV28 and J usage is TRBJ2-6; D is perhaps TRBD2 (7 bases). V gave up 6 bases and J gave up 2 bases, with 17 bases separating them. The CDR3 extends over 17 amino acids. Per germline, CDR1 MDHEN and CDR2 SYDVKM. CDR3: CASSDGRGTPGANVLTF. The DNA for the CDR3 is TGTGCCAGCAGCGACGGGCGGGGGACACCTGGGGCCAACGTCCTGACTTTC.

The chain uses TRBV7-8 and TRBJ2-7, with D possibly being TRBD2 (5 bases). V shed 5 bases and J shed 0 bases, with 17 bases lying between them. CDR3 length: 16 amino acids. Germline CDR1 reads SGHVS; CDR2 reads FQNEAQ. The CDR3 here is CASSPGSGGYSYEQYF. The CDR3 nucleotides read TGTGCCAGCAGCCCGGGCTCGGGCGGGTACTCCTACGAGCAGTACTTC.

The rearrangement uses TRBV10-3 and TRBJ1-2; 9 bases fit TRBD1. This CDR3 spans 12 amino acids. J gave up 11 bases and V 7 bases, and 8 bases lay outside the gene matches. Looked up from germline, CDR1 is ENHRY and CDR2 is SYGVKD. CDR3 region: CAITSDRGLYTF. CDR3 coding DNA: TGTGCCATCACCTCGGACAGGGGACTATACACCTTC.

CDR3 in DNA: TGTGCCAGCAGCTTGGGGGGGACAAGGGAGTACTTC. Its protein is CASSLGGTREYF. The chain combines TRBV5-6 with TRBJ2-5; TRBD1 might be the D (6 bases). Trimming removed 0 bases from V and 12 bases from J, with 12 bases in between. This CDR3 comprises 12 residues. Germline CDR1 SGHDT, CDR2 YYEEEE.